This T cell receptor (beta chain) was sequenced during a study of cytomegalovirus exposure and HLA in healthy donors. Study-wide findings and caveats: Investigators reported 150 to 200 TCR beta chains as tied to cytomegalovirus.

The CDR3 totals 14 residues. Germline CDR1 and CDR2: MNHNS and SASEGT. V gave up 7 bases and J gave up 0 bases, with 13 bases separating them. Here immunoSEQ multiplex PCR was the method, and the copy in TCRdb shows in-frame clones only, minus some. The repertoire holds about 360,000 clones, 75% to 90% seen once, with approximately 0.8% in the top ten. On this clone itself: What it binds is unknown.

The sample was PBMCs. The origin of this receptor is a woman aged 18-30 years in good health and CMV-seronegative. The chain couples TRBV6-1 to TRBJ2-7; D unresolved. The CDR3 here is CASNTQQSSYEQYF. In DNA, the CDR3 is TGTGCCAGCAATACCCAACAAAGCTCCTACGAGCAGTACTTC.